Presented here are 14 T cell receptor beta chains from one specimen sequenced in a study of PD-1 blockade in classical Hodgkin lymphoma (dated by TCRdb to 2018 to 2020). Read against the paper, the sample's time point label means: newly diagnosed, previously untreated cHL patient sample. Library preparation used the immunoSEQ multiplex PCR assay. TCRdb took this table from immuneACCESS and kept in-frame rearrangements with V and J called. Such tables lack part of the clones; where checked against another copy, unresolved V genes explain under half of the gap, and the rest is unexplained. This sample holds about 28,000 clones; 91% were observed only once. The ten largest account for approximately 3.9% of the sample. Source material: peripheral blood mononuclear cells (PBMCs). Source of these receptors: a human donor with classical Hodgkin lymphoma.

This chain joins TRBV28 and TRBJ2-1, with 7 bases matching TRBD1. J was trimmed by 0 bases and V by 3 bases; bases with no gene match: 8. Germline V gene sequence: CDR1 MDHEN, CDR2 SYDVKM. The CDR3 length is 17 residues. The CDR3 here is CASSLRQGVGSYNEQFF. As DNA, the CDR3 is TGTGCCAGCAGTTTGAGGCAGGGGGTTGGCTCCTACAATGAGCAGTTCTTC.

This sequence joins TRBV18 and TRBJ1-1; D is perhaps TRBD1 (6 bases). The CDR3 has 14 amino acids. CDR1 is KGHSH, CDR2 LQKENI, per germline. V lost 6 bases and J lost 4, with 15 bases in between. The CDR3 bases are TGTGCCAGCTCGTTCGGGCTGGGGGCCACTGAAGCTTTCTTT. It is translated as CASSFGLGATEAFF.

In this sample, this clone turned up once. The chain employs TRBV28 and TRBJ2-5; D unresolved. The CDR3 consists of 14 residues. Germline-derived CDR1 and CDR2 are MDHEN and SYDVKM. Trimming pared 2 bases from V and 2 bases from J, leaving 9 bases between. This CDR3 reads CASSLTPAQETQYF. The DNA of the CDR3 is TGTGCCAGCAGTTTAACCCCAGCACAAGAGACCCAGTACTTC.

This clone came up once. The chain combines TRBV5-4 with TRBJ2-3, with TRBD2 identical over 8 bases. The CDR3 consists of 15 residues. Germline V lookup: CDR1 SGHNT, CDR2 YYREEE (reference sequence). The V gene end was trimmed by 9 bases and the J gene end by 2 bases; junction bases not matched to a gene: 11. Here the CDR3 reads CANTRAGRATDTQYF. DNA for the CDR3: TGTGCCAACACAAGGGCCGGGAGGGCCACAGATACGCAGTATTTT.

The chain couples TRBV7-9 to TRBJ2-1; the D gene is possibly TRBD1 (5 bases). The V gene lost 3 bases and the J gene lost 2 bases, with 8 bases spanning the gap. The CDR3 covers 14 residues. Germline lookup yields CDR1 SEHNR and CDR2 FQNEAQ (reference sequence). The CDR3 DNA sequence: TGTGCCAGCAGCTTGCAGGACACCTACAATGAGCAGTTCTTC. The encoded protein is CASSLQDTYNEQFF. The entire variable domain, with the rest obtained from reference TRBV7-9 and TRBJ2-1, is as follows: DTGVSQNPRHKITKRGQNVTFRCDPISEHNRLYWYRQTLGQGPEFLTYFQNEAQLEKSRLLSDRFSAERPKGSFSTLEIQRTEQGDSAMYLCASSLQDTYNEQFFGPGTRLTVL.

The gene calls are TRBV4-1 and TRBJ2-7; 9 positions agree with TRBD2. Trimming at V came to 1 base and at J to 0 bases, leaving 4 bases not matched to a gene. This CDR3 is built from 16 residues. CDR1 and CDR2 from the germline V gene are MGHRA and YSYEKL. Here the CDR3 reads CASSQGHSGSSYEQYF. CDR3 DNA: TGCGCCAGCAGCCAAGGGCATAGCGGGAGCTCCTACGAGCAGTACTTC.

V usage is TRBV2 and J usage is TRBJ2-1; D is unresolved. Trimming took off 7 bases at V and 6 bases at J, with 16 bases between the two ends. CDR3 length: 14 amino acids. Germline CDR1 SNHLY, CDR2 FYNNEI. In DNA form, the CDR3 reads TGTGCCAGCACCACACCCCGACTTACCAATGAGCAGTTCTTC. Protein product: CASTTPRLTNEQFF.

This chain joins TRBV5-8 and TRBJ2-7, with 12 nucleotides matching TRBD1. Trimming took 3 bases from V and 2 from J; bases not matched to a gene: 15. CDR1 is SGHTS, CDR2 YDEGEE, per germline. CDR3 length: 19 amino acids. CDR3 in amino acids: CASSSISGTGGATPYEQYF. The CDR3, as DNA: TGTGCCAGCAGCTCGATTTCCGGGACAGGGGGCGCAACCCCCTACGAGCAGTACTTC.

The chain links TRBV7-3 to TRBJ1-1, with 9 positions matching TRBD1. Germline CDR1 is SGHTA and CDR2 is FQGTGA. The CDR3 runs 15 residues. V shed 3 bases, J shed 2 bases, and the junction held 4 bases outside the gene matches. This CDR3 reads CASSLTGGENTEAFF. CDR3 in DNA: TGTGCCAGCAGCTTGACAGGGGGAGAAAACACTGAAGCTTTCTTT.

The chain joins TRBV6-1 to TRBJ1-3; the match to TRBD1 covers 8 bases. V lost 3 bases, J lost 0 bases, and 7 bases stayed unmatched. The CDR3 has 17 amino acids. Germline CDR1 is MNHNS and CDR2 is SASEGT. Written as DNA, the CDR3 is TGTGCCAGCAGTGAGGCCGGACAGGGCGCCTCTGGAAACACCATATATTTT. It is translated as CASSEAGQGASGNTIYF.

The chain joins TRBV5-6 to TRBJ2-2; TRBD1 might be the D (6 bases). CDR1 and CDR2 from the germline V gene are SGHDT and YYEEEE. Trimming shortened V by 2 bases and J by 5 bases, and 7 bases separated the two germline ends. The CDR3 contains 13 residues. The CDR3 DNA follows: TGTGCCAGCAGCTTAGGACAGACCGGGGAGCTGTTTTTT. Translating it yields CASSLGQTGELFF.

The rearrangement links TRBV23-1 to TRBJ2-3; 9 bases align to TRBD1. TRBV23-1 is annotated as an ORF whose role is uncertain. The junction had 7 bases not matched to a gene; V was cut back by 2 bases and J by 4 bases. This CDR3 region has 16 residues. The CDR3 sequence: CASSQADRGGSDTQYF. CDR3 coding DNA: TGCGCCAGCAGTCAAGCGGACAGGGGCGGCTCAGATACGCAGTATTTT.

The rearrangement links TRBV7-2 to TRBJ2-3; D possibly uses TRBD1 or TRBD2 (5 bases each). Germline CDR1 and CDR2: SGHTA and FQGNSA. V gave up 0 bases and J gave up 7 bases, with 11 bases separating them. This CDR3 comprises 14 residues. CDR3 loop: CASSLAGTQHTQYF. CDR3 DNA sequence: TGTGCCAGCAGCTTAGCCGGGACCCAACATACGCAGTATTTT.

V is TRBV28 and J is TRBJ1-5; D not certain. CDR3 length equals 16 residues. Germline-derived CDR1 and CDR2 are MDHEN and SYDVKM. Between the trimmed V and J ends, which lost 5 bases and 0 bases, there was a span of 14 bases. This chain's CDR3 is CASSPPRSNSNQPQHF. CDR3 sequence (DNA): TGTGCCAGCAGTCCCCCTCGGAGTAATAGCAATCAGCCCCAGCATTTT.